The count of the clone carrying this TCR beta chain is one. Trimming cost V 5 bases and J 0 bases, with 7 bases left between them. Germline loops: CDR1 LNHDA, CDR2 SQIVND (reference sequence). The CDR3 runs to 13 residues. The record originates from a study of control samples from healthy donors and cancer patients. Clones were read by immunoSEQ multiplex PCR, and TCRdb kept only the in-frame ones, dropping some. The table records some 410,000 clones, approximately 90% of them present only once. The V gene is TRBV19, the J gene TRBJ1-1; D gene unclear. Sequencing input: PBMCs. This TCR was sampled from a man aged 40-49 years with head and neck cancer. The CDR3 sequence is CASSPTMNTEAFF. CDR3 in DNA: TGTGCCAGTAGTCCGACAATGAACACTGAAGCTTTCTTT.